The rows below give T cell receptor beta chains drawn from one sample of a study of lymphopenia after photon versus proton radiotherapy. Sequencing used immunoSEQ multiplex PCR; TCRdb keeps in-frame clones, though not all of them. The data hold about 26,000 clones, with 75% to 90% observed a single time. The input for sequencing was peripheral blood, taken from a patient treated with photon-based radiotherapy. These receptors came from a young man with gastric cancer. CDR3s include the opening cysteine and the closing phenylalanine or tryptophan. The order of the fields is clone size, J gene, V gene, D gene, CDR3 protein, CDR3 DNA. The D gene is left open where the match is weak. For some rows the clone size is stated as once, few or many, or as a class when expanded; others skip it.

abundance: once; j_gene: TRBJ1-2; v_gene: TRBV6-5; d_gene: TRBD1; CDR3aa: CASSYEQGRSGYTF; CDR3nt: TGTGCCAGCAGTTACGAACAGGGGAGAAGTGGCTACACCTTC
abundance: -; j_gene: TRBJ1-2; v_gene: TRBV18; d_gene: -; CDR3aa: CASSPGRDGLGYTF; CDR3nt: TGTGCCAGCTCACCCGGACGGGACGGGCTTGGCTACACCTTC
abundance: -; j_gene: TRBJ2-1; v_gene: TRBV5-5; d_gene: -; CDR3aa: CASSLDDNEQFF; CDR3nt: TGTGCCAGCAGCTTGGATGACAATGAGCAGTTCTTC
abundance: -; j_gene: TRBJ2-7; v_gene: TRBV2; d_gene: TRBD1; CDR3aa: CASNSGTGVFHEQYF; CDR3nt: TGTGCCAGCAATAGTGGGACAGGGGTATTCCACGAGCAGTACTTC
abundance: -; j_gene: TRBJ2-3; v_gene: TRBV7-2; d_gene: -; CDR3aa: CASSLGNGRTDTQYF; CDR3nt: TGTGCCAGCAGCTTAGGTAACGGCCGCACAGATACGCAGTATTTT
abundance: -; j_gene: TRBJ2-2; v_gene: TRBV28; d_gene: -; CDR3aa: CALSGNTGELFF; CDR3nt: TGTGCCTTAAGCGGGAACACCGGGGAGCTGTTTTTT
abundance: -; j_gene: TRBJ2-1; v_gene: TRBV10-1; d_gene: TRBD2; CDR3aa: CASSLAGGNNEQFF; CDR3nt: TGCGCCAGCAGTCTAGCGGGAGGGAACAATGAGCAGTTCTTC
abundance: -; j_gene: TRBJ1-1; v_gene: TRBV7-9; d_gene: -; CDR3aa: CASSLVGVLETEAFF; CDR3nt: TGTGCCAGCAGCTTAGTGGGGGTCTTAGAAACTGAAGCTTTCTTT
abundance: -; j_gene: TRBJ2-7; v_gene: TRBV19; d_gene: -; CDR3aa: CASSIQPGSSEQYF; CDR3nt: TGTGCCAGTAGTATTCAGCCGGGAAGCAGCGAGCAGTACTTC
abundance: -; j_gene: TRBJ2-3; v_gene: TRBV14; d_gene: -; CDR3aa: CASSPLLSTDTQYF; CDR3nt: TGTGCCAGCAGCCCCCTCCTCAGCACAGATACGCAGTATTTT
abundance: -; j_gene: TRBJ2-7; v_gene: TRBV10-1; d_gene: -; CDR3aa: CASSESWEPSGGQYF; CDR3nt: TGCGCCAGCAGTGAGTCATGGGAGCCCTCGGGCGGGCAGTACTTC
abundance: -; j_gene: TRBJ2-3; v_gene: TRBV7-2; d_gene: -; CDR3aa: CASSLTSGRVTDTQYF; CDR3nt: TGTGCCAGCAGCTTAACCTCAGGACGGGTCACAGATACGCAGTATTTT
abundance: -; j_gene: TRBJ2-5; v_gene: TRBV7-8; d_gene: TRBD1; CDR3aa: CASSTYRGRVETQYF; CDR3nt: TGTGCCAGCAGCACATACAGGGGGCGGGTGGAGACCCAGTACTTC
abundance: once; j_gene: TRBJ1-5; v_gene: TRBV2; d_gene: -; CDR3aa: CASSAQGRNQPQHF; CDR3nt: TGTGCCAGCAGTGCACAGGGCCGCAATCAGCCCCAGCATTTT
abundance: -; j_gene: TRBJ1-3; v_gene: TRBV6-6; d_gene: TRBD1; CDR3aa: CATRDSGNTIYF; CDR3nt: TGTGCCACCAGGGACAGTGGAAACACCATATATTTT
abundance: few; j_gene: TRBJ1-1; v_gene: TRBV2; d_gene: TRBD1; CDR3aa: CASSGQGAVEAFF; CDR3nt: TGTGCCAGCAGCGGACAGGGGGCGGTTGAAGCTTTCTTT
abundance: -; j_gene: TRBJ1-5; v_gene: TRBV5-6; d_gene: -; CDR3aa: CASSLGVGQPQHF; CDR3nt: TGTGCCAGCAGCTTGGGAGTGGGACAGCCCCAGCATTTT
abundance: -; j_gene: TRBJ2-5; v_gene: TRBV6-1; d_gene: TRBD2; CDR3aa: CASSVSWEGETQYF; CDR3nt: TGTGCCAGCAGTGTTAGCTGGGAGGGGGAGACCCAGTACTTC
abundance: -; j_gene: TRBJ2-3; v_gene: TRBV28; d_gene: TRBD2; CDR3aa: CASSSYSGSRGTDTQYF; CDR3nt: TGTGCCAGCAGTTCATATAGCGGGAGTCGAGGCACAGATACGCAGTATTTT
abundance: -; j_gene: TRBJ2-7; v_gene: TRBV5-4; d_gene: -; CDR3aa: CASSYLTESYEQYF; CDR3nt: TGTGCCAGCAGTTATCTGACGGAGTCCTACGAGCAGTACTTC
abundance: -; j_gene: TRBJ1-6; v_gene: TRBV19; d_gene: -; CDR3aa: CAAGGLDNSPLHF; CDR3nt: TGTGCCGCGGGTGGATTAGACAATTCACCCCTCCACTTT
abundance: -; j_gene: TRBJ2-5; v_gene: TRBV7-9; d_gene: -; CDR3aa: CASTRAQETQYF; CDR3nt: TGTGCCAGCACCAGAGCCCAAGAGACCCAGTACTTC
abundance: -; j_gene: TRBJ2-7; v_gene: TRBV2; d_gene: -; CDR3aa: CASSTTGSYEQYF; CDR3nt: TGTGCCAGCAGTACTACAGGGAGCTACGAGCAGTACTTC
abundance: -; j_gene: TRBJ2-2; v_gene: TRBV6-1; d_gene: -; CDR3aa: CASTLEGELFF; CDR3nt: TGTGCCAGCACCTTAGAAGGGGAGCTGTTTTTT
abundance: -; j_gene: TRBJ1-3; v_gene: TRBV6-1; d_gene: -; CDR3aa: CASSELPDSHPAGNTIYF; CDR3nt: TGTGCCAGCAGCGAACTTCCGGACTCTCACCCCGCGGGAAACACCATATATTTT
abundance: -; j_gene: TRBJ1-5; v_gene: TRBV28; d_gene: -; CDR3aa: CASSREIGASQPQHF; CDR3nt: TGTGCCAGCAGCCGGGAGATTGGGGCAAGTCAGCCCCAGCATTTT
abundance: -; j_gene: TRBJ2-7; v_gene: TRBV5-4; d_gene: TRBD2; CDR3aa: CASSPGLAGAYEQYF; CDR3nt: TGTGCCAGCAGCCCGGGACTAGCGGGGGCCTACGAGCAGTACTTC
abundance: -; j_gene: TRBJ2-5; v_gene: TRBV9; d_gene: TRBD2; CDR3aa: CASSLSAGTSGGAGETQYF; CDR3nt: TGTGCCAGCAGCCTCTCGGCGGGGACTAGCGGGGGGGCCGGTGAGACCCAGTACTTC
abundance: -; j_gene: TRBJ1-6; v_gene: TRBV4-3; d_gene: -; CDR3aa: CASSQDRGAKNSPLHF; CDR3nt: TGCGCCAGCAGCCAAGATCGGGGGGCGAAGAATTCACCCCTCCACTTT
abundance: -; j_gene: TRBJ2-3; v_gene: TRBV4-2; d_gene: -; CDR3aa: CASSQDLTSISTDTQYF; CDR3nt: TGTGCCAGCAGCCAAGATCTAACTAGCATAAGCACAGATACGCAGTATTTT
abundance: -; j_gene: TRBJ1-5; v_gene: TRBV28; d_gene: -; CDR3aa: CAIQAFRNQPQHF; CDR3nt: TGTGCCATCCAGGCTTTTCGCAATCAGCCCCAGCATTTT
abundance: -; j_gene: TRBJ2-6; v_gene: TRBV7-6; d_gene: -; CDR3aa: CASSLVSLSNVLTF; CDR3nt: TGTGCCAGCAGCTTAGTTTCCCTATCCAACGTCCTGACTTTC
abundance: -; j_gene: TRBJ2-2; v_gene: TRBV20-1; d_gene: -; CDR3aa: CSASPAGELFF; CDR3nt: TGCAGTGCTAGTCCGGCCGGGGAGCTGTTTTTT
abundance: -; j_gene: TRBJ1-6; v_gene: TRBV6-1; d_gene: TRBD1; CDR3aa: CAGREDRGGYNSPLHF; CDR3nt: TGTGCCGGCCGTGAGGACAGGGGAGGATATAATTCACCCCTCCACTTT
abundance: -; j_gene: TRBJ1-1; v_gene: TRBV7-6; d_gene: -; CDR3aa: CASSSHMNTEAFF; CDR3nt: TGTGCCAGCAGCTCCCATATGAACACTGAAGCTTTCTTT
abundance: once; j_gene: TRBJ1-5; v_gene: TRBV28; d_gene: -; CDR3aa: CASTPGLLNQPQHF; CDR3nt: TGTGCCAGCACTCCGGGACTTCTCAATCAGCCCCAGCATTTT